This TCR beta chain appears in the sequencing data of a study of T cell responses to AZD1222 COVID-19 vaccine. CDR1 SGHRS and CDR2 YFSETQ come from the germline V gene. This CDR3 is built from 13 residues. Deletions cut 6 bases from V and 10 bases from J, with 14 bases between. Libraries were prepared by immunoSEQ multiplex PCR; TCRdb keeps only in-frame clonotypes and omits some of them. The sample consists of fewer than 120,000 clones, approximately 94% of them appearing once. This clonotype originated in an adult who received the AZD1222 COVID-19 vaccine. The material was peripheral blood, obtained 28 days after the second AZD1222 dose. The chain combines TRBV5-1 with TRBJ1-6; D is ambiguous. CDR3 amino acids: CASNLDSGSPLHF. CDR3 nucleotides: TGCGCCAGCAATTTGGACTCCGGCTCACCCCTCCACTTT.